This T cell receptor (beta chain) was recovered during a study of vaccination effects on CD4 cells after COVID-19. Points from the study as a whole: Convalescents' post-vaccine spike-reactive clones were mainly new, vaccine-induced. The study found marked clonal contraction of infection- and vaccine-induced clones late after vaccination.

Trimming removed 4 bases from V and 4 bases from J, with 19 bases in between. The CDR3 runs to 16 residues. Looked up from germline, CDR1 is MGHRA and CDR2 is YSYEKL. About this clone itself: Its antigen is unknown.

Data came from immunoSEQ multiplex PCR; TCRdb stores just in-frame clones and leaves some out. The sample lists 40,000 or so clones, 60% to 75% occurring once. Within the ViraFEST assay, antigen-specific CD4+ T cells underwent expansion with viral peptide pools prior to sequencing. Following 10 days of culture, CD4+ T cells were isolated. PCR showed that the person got SARS-CoV-2 infection at some point between March and December 2020. Two million PBMC per well received 10 IU/ml IL-2 and roughly 10 ug/ml peptides in culture. IL-2 medium was substituted for half the medium on days 3 and 7. The source of this sequence is a human donor who had a prior SARS-CoV-2 infection. This chain connects TRBV4-1 to TRBJ1-2, with a weak D call TRBD1 (5 bases). Sequencing used CD4+ T cells from PBMCs cultured with a peptide pool, obtained before COVID-19 vaccination. The CDR3 bases are TGCGCCAGCAGCCTGCCAGGGATGACAGACTTCTATGGCTACACCTTC. Residues: CASSLPGMTDFYGYTF.